This T cell receptor beta chain was captured by sequencing in a study of control samples from healthy donors and cancer patients. The assay was immunoSEQ multiplex PCR, and TCRdb's table has in-frame clones only and misses some. The sample gives about 160,000 clones, roughly 94% of which show up once; around 8% is in the top ten. The CDR3 has 13 residues. Trimming removed 2 bases at V and 6 bases at J, with 10 bases between. The chain uses TRBV12-3 or TRBV12-4 and TRBJ1-2; D call uncertain. Sequencing was carried out using blood. This receptor was taken from a woman aged 35 to 49 in good health. CDR3 loop: CASSLLAKDGYTF. CDR3 DNA sequence: TGTGCCAGCAGTTTACTCGCGAAGGATGGCTACACCTTC.